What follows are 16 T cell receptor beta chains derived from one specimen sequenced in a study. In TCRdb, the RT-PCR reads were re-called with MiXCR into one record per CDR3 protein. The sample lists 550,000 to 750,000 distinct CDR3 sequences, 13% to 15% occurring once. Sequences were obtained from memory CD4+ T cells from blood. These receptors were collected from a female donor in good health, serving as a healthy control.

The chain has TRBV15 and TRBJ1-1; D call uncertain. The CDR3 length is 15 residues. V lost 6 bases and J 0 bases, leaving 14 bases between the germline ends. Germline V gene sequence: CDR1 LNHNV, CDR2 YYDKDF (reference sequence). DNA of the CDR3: TGTGCCACCAGTAAGTTGTCGGCCATGAACACTGAAGCTTTCTTT. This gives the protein CATSKLSAMNTEAFF.

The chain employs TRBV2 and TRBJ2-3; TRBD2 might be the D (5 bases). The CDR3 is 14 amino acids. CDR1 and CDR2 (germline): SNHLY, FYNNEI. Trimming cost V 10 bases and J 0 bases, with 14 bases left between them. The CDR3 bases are TGTGCCACCAGAGCGGTTACTAGCACAGATACGCAGTATTTT. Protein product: CATRAVTSTDTQYF.

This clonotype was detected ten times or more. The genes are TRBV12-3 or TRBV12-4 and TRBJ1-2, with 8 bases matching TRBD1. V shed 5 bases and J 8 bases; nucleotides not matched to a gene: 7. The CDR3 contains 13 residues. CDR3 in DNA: TGTGCCAGCAGTACGACAGGGGCCGACGGCTACACCTTC. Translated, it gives CASSTTGADGYTF.

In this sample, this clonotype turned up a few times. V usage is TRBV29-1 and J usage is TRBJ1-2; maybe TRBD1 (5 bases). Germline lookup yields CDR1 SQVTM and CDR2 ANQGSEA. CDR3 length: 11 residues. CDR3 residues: CGLGGDYGYTF. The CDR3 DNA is TGCGGATTGGGGGGGGACTATGGCTACACCTTC.

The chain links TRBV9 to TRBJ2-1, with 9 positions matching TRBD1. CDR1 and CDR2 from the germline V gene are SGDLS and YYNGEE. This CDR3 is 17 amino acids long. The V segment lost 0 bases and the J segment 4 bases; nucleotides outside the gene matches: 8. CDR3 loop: CASSVDLTGGTYNEQFF. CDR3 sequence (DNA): TGTGCCAGCAGCGTAGATCTAACAGGGGGCACGTACAATGAGCAGTTCTTC.

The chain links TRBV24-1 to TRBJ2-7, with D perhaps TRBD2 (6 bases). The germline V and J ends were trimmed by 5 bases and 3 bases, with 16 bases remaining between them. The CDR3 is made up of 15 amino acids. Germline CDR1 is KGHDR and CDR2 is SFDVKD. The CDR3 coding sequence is TGTGCCACCAGTGGAGGCCCGGGAGTCCTCTACGAGCAGTACTTC. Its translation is CATSGGPGVLYEQYF.

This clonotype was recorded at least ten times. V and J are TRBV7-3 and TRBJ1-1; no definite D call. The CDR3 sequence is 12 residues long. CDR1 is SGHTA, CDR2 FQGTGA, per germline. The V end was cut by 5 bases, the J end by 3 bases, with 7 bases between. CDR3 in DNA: TGTGCCAGCAGCCCCGGACACACTGAAGCTTTCTTT. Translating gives CASSPGHTEAFF. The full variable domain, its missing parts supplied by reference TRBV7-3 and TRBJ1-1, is GAGVSQTPSNKVTEKGKYVELRCDPISGHTALYWYRQSLGQGPEFLIYFQGTGAADDSGLPNDRFFAVRPEGSVSTLKIQRTERGDSAVYLCASSPGHTEAFFGQGTRLTVV.

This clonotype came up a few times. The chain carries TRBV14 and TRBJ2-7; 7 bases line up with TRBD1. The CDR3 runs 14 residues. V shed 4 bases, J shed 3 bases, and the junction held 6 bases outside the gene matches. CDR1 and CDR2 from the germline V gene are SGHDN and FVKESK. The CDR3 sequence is CASSRQGFVYEQYF. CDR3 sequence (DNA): TGTGCCAGCAGCCGACAGGGTTTTGTCTACGAGCAGTACTTC.

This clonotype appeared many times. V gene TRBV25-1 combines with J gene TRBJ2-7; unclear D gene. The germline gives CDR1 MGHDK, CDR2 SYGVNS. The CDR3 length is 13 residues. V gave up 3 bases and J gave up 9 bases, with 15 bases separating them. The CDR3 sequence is CASSDVGRGPQYF. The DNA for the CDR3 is TGTGCCAGCAGTGACGTCGGTAGAGGTCCGCAGTACTTC.

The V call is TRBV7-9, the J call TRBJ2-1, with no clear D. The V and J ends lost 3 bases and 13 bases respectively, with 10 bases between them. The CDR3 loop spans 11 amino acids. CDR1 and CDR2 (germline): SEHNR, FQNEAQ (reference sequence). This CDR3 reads CASSFPGLQFF. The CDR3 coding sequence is TGTGCCAGCAGCTTCCCGGGTTTACAGTTCTTC.

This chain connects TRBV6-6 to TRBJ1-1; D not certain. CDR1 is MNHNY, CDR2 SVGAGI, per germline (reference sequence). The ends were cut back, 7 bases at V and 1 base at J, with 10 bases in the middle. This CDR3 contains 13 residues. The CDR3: CASKLHPNTEAFF. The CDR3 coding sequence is TGTGCCAGCAAACTACATCCGAACACTGAAGCTTTCTTT.

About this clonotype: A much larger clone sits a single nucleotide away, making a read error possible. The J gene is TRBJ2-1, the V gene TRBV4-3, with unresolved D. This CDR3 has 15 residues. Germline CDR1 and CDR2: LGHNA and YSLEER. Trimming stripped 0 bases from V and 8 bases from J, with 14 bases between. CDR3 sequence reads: CASSQDVILVDEQFF. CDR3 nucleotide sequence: TGCGCCAGCAGCCAAGATGTTATTCTGGTCGATGAGCAGTTCTTC.

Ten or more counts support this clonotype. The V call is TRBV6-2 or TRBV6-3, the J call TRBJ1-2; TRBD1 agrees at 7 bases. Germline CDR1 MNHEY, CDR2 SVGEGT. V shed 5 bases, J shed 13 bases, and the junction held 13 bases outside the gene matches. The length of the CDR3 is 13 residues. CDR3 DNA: TGTGCCAGCAGTCAAACGGGACAGCCCGCTAGCACCTTC. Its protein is CASSQTGQPASTF.

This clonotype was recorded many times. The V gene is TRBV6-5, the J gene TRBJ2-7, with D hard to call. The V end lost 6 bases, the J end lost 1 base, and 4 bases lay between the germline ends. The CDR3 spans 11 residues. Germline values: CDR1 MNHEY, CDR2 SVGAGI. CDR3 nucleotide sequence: TGTGCCAGCAGCCAGTCCTACGAGCAGTACTTC. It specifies CASSQSYEQYF.

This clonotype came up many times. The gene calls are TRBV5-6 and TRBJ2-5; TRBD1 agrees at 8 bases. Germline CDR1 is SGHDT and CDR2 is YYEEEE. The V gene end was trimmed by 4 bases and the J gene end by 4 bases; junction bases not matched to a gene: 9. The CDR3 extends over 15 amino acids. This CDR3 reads CASSPRQGFRETQYF. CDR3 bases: TGTGCCAGCAGCCCCAGACAGGGGTTTAGAGAGACCCAGTACTTC. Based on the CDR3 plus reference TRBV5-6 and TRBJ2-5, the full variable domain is DAGVTQSPTHLIKTRGQQVTLRCSPKSGHDTVSWYQQALGQGPQFIFQYYEEEERQRGNFPDRFSGHQFPNYSSELNVNALLLGDSALYLCASSPRQGFRETQYFGPGTRLLVL.

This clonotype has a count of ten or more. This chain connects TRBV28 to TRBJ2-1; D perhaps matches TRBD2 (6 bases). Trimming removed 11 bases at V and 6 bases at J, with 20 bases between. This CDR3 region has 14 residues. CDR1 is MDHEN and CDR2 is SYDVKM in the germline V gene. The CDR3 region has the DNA TGTGCCGCCGAGCCCGGGACTTCGCTCAATGAGCAGTTCTTC. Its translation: CAAEPGTSLNEQFF.